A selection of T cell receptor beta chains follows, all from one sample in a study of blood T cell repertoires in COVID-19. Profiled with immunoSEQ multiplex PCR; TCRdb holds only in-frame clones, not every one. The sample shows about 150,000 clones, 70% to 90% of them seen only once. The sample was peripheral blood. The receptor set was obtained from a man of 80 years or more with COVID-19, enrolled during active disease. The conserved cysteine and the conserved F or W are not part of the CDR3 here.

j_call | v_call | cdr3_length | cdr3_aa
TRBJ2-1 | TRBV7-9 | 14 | ASSLRLAGAYNEQF
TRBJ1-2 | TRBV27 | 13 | ASSPLSRTGLGYT
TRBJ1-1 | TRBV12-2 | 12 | ASRLGQPNTEAF
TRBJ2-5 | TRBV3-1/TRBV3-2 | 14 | ASSQGSSGGAGTQY
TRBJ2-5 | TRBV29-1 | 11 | SVAGTGSETQY
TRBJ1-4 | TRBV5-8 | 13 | ASSFGGGLNEKLF
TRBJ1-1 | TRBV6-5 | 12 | ASLKRGRWTEAF
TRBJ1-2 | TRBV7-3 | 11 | ASSYPSGDGYT
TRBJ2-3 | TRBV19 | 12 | ASTLSGGADTQY
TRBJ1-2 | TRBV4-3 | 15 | ASSHAGAGGVTYGYT
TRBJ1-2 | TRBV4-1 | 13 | ASSQDPRGNYGYT
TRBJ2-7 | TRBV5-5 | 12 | ASSLGGQDYEQY
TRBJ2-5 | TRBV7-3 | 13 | ASSLYPGSQETQY
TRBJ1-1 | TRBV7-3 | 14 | ASSLQGPLLNTEAF
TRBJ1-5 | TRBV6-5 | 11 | ASSEQGNQPQH
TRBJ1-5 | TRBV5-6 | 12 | ASSLGRGFQPQH
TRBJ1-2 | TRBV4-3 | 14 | ASSRNPGQGRGGYT
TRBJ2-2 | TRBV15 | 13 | ATSRDRTGTGELF
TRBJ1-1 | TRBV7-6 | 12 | ASSLVGGNHEAF
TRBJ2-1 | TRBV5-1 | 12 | ASSFSDPYNEQF
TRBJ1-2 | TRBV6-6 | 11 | ASSYLDRAGYT
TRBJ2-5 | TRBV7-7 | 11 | ASSVQESGTQY
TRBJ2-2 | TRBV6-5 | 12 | ASIGTPNTGELF
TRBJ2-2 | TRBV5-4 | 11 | ASSTQVSGELF